This T cell receptor (beta chain) was sequenced for a study of breast tumors, draining lymph nodes, adjacent tissues. Whole-study findings and limits: Data only fit, rather than demonstrated, lymph node origin of most tumor T cells. Tumor repertoires ranked between lymph nodes and nontumor tissue in diversity, with V and J gene preferences. Findings are consistent with lymph node origin and intratumoral expansion of most tumor T cells.

The CDR3 runs to 14 residues. Trimming cost V 5 bases and J 4 bases, with 9 bases left between them. The germline V gene has CDR1 SGHDN and CDR2 FVKESK. In the case of this clonotype: Its antigen is unknown.

Using its own MiXCR run on the multiplex PCR reads, TCRdb lists one record per CDR3 protein. The data show about 180,000 distinct CDR3 sequences, with about 34% seen just once and about 3.8% held by the top ten. The lymph nodes were axillary draining lymph nodes from breast cancer patients. Sequencing input: axillary lymph node tissue. The chain links TRBV14 to TRBJ2-6; the D gene is possibly TRBD1 (6 bases). This clonotype originated in a female donor with breast cancer. Some clones in this sample may be carry-over from other donors' samples. The CDR3 nucleotides are TGTGCCAGCAGCTCCGGACAGGGGGCCAACGTCCTGACTTTC. Translated: CASSSGQGANVLTF.